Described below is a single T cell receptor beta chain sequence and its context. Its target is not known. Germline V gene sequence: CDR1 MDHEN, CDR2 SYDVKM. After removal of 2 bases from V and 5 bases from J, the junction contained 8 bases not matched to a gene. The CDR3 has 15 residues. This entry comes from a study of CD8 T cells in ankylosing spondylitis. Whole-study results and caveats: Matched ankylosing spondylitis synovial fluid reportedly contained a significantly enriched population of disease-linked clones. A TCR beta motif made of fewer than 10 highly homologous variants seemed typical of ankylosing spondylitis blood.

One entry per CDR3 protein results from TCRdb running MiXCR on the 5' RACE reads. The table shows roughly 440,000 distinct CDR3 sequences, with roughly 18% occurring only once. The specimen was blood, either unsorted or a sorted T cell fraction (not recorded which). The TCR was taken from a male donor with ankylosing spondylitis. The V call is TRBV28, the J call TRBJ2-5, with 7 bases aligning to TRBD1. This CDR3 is CASSLNRGVLETQYF. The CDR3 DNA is TGTGCCAGCAGTTTAAACAGGGGCGTCTTGGAGACCCAGTACTTC.